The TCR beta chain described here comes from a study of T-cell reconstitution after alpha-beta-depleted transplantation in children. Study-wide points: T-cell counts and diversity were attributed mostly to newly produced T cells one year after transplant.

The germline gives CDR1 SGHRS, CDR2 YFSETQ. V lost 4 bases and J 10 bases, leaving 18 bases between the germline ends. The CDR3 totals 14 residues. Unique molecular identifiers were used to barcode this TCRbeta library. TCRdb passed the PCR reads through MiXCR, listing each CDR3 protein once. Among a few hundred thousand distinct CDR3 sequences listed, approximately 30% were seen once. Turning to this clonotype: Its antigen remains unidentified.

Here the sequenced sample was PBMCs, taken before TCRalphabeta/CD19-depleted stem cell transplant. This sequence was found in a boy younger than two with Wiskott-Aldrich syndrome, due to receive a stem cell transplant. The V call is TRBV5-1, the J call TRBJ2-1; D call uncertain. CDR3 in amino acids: CASSHEPIVGEQFF. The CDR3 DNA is TGCGCCAGCAGCCACGAACCGATTGTAGGGGAGCAGTTCTTC.